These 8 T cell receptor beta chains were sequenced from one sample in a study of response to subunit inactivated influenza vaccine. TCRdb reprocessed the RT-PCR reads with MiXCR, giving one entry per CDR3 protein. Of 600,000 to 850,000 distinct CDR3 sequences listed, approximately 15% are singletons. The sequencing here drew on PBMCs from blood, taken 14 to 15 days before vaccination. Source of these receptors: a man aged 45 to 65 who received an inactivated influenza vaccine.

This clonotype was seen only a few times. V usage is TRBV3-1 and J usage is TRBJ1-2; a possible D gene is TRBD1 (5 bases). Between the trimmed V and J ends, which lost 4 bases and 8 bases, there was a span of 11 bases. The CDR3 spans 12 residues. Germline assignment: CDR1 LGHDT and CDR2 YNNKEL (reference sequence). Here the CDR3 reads CASSPSGKGYTF. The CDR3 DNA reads TGTGCCAGCAGCCCGTCAGGGAAGGGCTACACCTTC.

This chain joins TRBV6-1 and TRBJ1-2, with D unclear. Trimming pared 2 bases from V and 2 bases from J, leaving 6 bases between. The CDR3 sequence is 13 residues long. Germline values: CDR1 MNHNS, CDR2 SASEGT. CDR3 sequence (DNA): TGTGCCAGCAGTGAACAGGCCAACTATGGCTACACCTTC. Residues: CASSEQANYGYTF.

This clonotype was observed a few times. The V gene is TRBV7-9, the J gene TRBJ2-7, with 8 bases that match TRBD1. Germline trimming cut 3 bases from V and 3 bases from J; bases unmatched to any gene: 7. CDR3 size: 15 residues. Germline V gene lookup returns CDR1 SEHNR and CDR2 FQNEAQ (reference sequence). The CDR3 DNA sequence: TGTGCCAGCAGCTTCTCCACAGGGGGGATCTACGAGCAGTACTTC. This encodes CASSFSTGGIYEQYF.

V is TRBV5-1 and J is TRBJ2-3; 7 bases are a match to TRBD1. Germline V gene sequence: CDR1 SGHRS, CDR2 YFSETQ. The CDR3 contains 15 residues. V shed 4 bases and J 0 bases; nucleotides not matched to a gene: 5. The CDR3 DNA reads TGCGCCAGCAGCCTAGGGACAGTAAGCACAGATACGCAGTATTTT. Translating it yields CASSLGTVSTDTQYF.

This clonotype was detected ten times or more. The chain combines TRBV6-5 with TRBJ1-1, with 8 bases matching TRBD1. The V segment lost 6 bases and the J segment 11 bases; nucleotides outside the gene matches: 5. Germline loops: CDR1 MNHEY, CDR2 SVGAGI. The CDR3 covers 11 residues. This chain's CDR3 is CASREDRAAFF. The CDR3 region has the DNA TGTGCCAGCAGAGAGGACAGGGCGGCTTTCTTT.

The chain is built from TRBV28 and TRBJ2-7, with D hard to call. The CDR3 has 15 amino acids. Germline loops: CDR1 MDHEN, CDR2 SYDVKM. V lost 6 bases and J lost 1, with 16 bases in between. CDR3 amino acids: CASSRALGLSYEQYF. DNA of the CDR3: TGTGCCAGCAGCCGCGCACTTGGATTATCCTACGAGCAGTACTTC. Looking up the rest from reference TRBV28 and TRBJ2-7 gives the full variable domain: DVKVTQSSRYLVKRTGEKVFLECVQDMDHENMFWYRQDPGLGLRLIYFSYDVKMKEKGDIPEGYSVSREKKERFSLILESASTNQTSMYLCASSRALGLSYEQYFGPGTRLTVT.

As DNA, the CDR3 is TGTGCCAGCAGTAGAAAAGCGGGGGCCCCCTACAATGAGCAGTTCTTC. It specifies CASSRKAGAPYNEQFF. The J gene is TRBJ2-1, the V gene TRBV7-9, with 8 positions matching TRBD2. CDR1 is SEHNR, CDR2 FQNEAQ, per germline (reference sequence). The CDR3 has 16 residues. V gave up 6 bases and J gave up 2 bases; unmatched junction bases: 9.

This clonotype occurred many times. Here the CDR3 reads CASSLYAGELFF. For the CDR3, the DNA is TGTGCCAGCAGCCTGTACGCAGGGGAGCTGTTTTTT. The chain is built from TRBV3-1 and TRBJ2-2; D is unresolved. V shed 4 bases and J shed 8 bases, with 8 bases lying between them. This CDR3 is built from 12 residues. Germline-derived CDR1 and CDR2 are LGHDT and YNNKEL (reference sequence). The whole variable domain, remainder taken from reference TRBV3-1 and TRBJ2-2, is DTAVSQTPKYLVTQMGNDKSIKCEQNLGHDTMYWYKQDSKKFLKIMFSYNNKELIINETVPNRFSPKSPDKAHLNLHINSLELGDSAVYFCASSLYAGELFFGEGSRLTVL.